One sample yielded the 12 T cell receptor beta chains listed below, sequenced in a study of T cell repertoires in cytomegalovirus infection. TCRdb processed the reads anew with MiXCR; each CDR3 protein has one entry. This sample has approximately 100,000 distinct CDR3 sequences; about 30% occur once, and the top ten carry roughly 77%. No antigen has been assigned to these receptors. Specimen: CD8+ T cells from cultured PBMCs, collected from culture after CMV antigen stimulation. These receptors were obtained from a human donor in good health (CMV status not recorded). Some clones in this sample may be carry-over from other donors' samples.

This clonotype was seen many times. The chain is built from TRBV6-5 and TRBJ2-1; the match to TRBD1 covers 11 bases. Per the germline V gene, CDR1 is MNHEY and CDR2 is SVGAGI. This CDR3 region has 14 residues. Trimming at V came to 2 bases and at J to 8 bases, leaving 2 bases not matched to a gene. CDR3 region: CASSYGTGGDEQFF. CDR3 sequence (DNA): TGTGCCAGCAGTTACGGGACAGGGGGGGATGAGCAGTTCTTC.

J is TRBJ2-1 and V is TRBV7-2, with 7 bases identical to TRBD1. The ends lost 7 bases at V and 9 bases at J; junction bases unmatched: 12. CDR1 is SGHTA and CDR2 is FQGNSA in the germline V gene. The CDR3 is 14 amino acids. CDR3: CASTPMVGGVEQFF. CDR3 nucleotide sequence: TGTGCCAGCACCCCTATGGTAGGGGGCGTTGAGCAGTTCTTC.

This clonotype was seen a few times. The V call is TRBV6-2 or TRBV6-3, the J call TRBJ1-5; D is uncertain. Trimming removed 5 bases from V and 4 bases from J, with 9 bases in between. The length of the CDR3 is 13 residues. The V gene's germline CDR1 is MNHEY and CDR2 SVGEGT. This CDR3 reads CASSGPRNQPQHF. CDR3 bases: TGTGCCAGCAGTGGCCCCAGAAATCAGCCCCAGCATTTT.

This chain uses TRBV7-6 with TRBJ2-1; unclear D gene. Germline CDR1 reads SGHVS; CDR2 reads FNYEAQ. Trimming shortened V by 4 bases and J by 4 bases, and 8 bases separated the two germline ends. The CDR3 has 13 residues. The CDR3 sequence is CASSSTSYNEQFF. Written as DNA, the CDR3 is TGTGCCAGCAGCTCGACATCTTACAATGAGCAGTTCTTC.

This chain connects TRBV7-8 to TRBJ2-4, with 8 bases aligning to TRBD2. The germline V gene encodes CDR1 SGHVS and CDR2 FQNEAQ. With V trimmed by 7 bases and J by 0 bases, 5 bases remained unmatched. The CDR3 spans 15 residues. The chain's CDR3 is CASNSGGVAKNIQYF. In DNA form, the CDR3 reads TGTGCCAGCAACTCCGGGGGGGTAGCCAAAAACATTCAGTACTTC.

In its sample, this clonotype was seen a few times. This chain uses TRBV14 with TRBJ2-1; D gene unclear. Trimming pared 0 bases from V and 8 bases from J, leaving 2 bases between. The CDR3 is 11 residues long. Per the germline V gene, CDR1 is SGHDN and CDR2 is FVKESK. The DNA of the CDR3 is TGTGCCAGCAGCCAAGATTATGAGCAGTTCTTC. It encodes CASSQDYEQFF.

This clonotype showed up just a few times. The chain has TRBV9 and TRBJ2-3, with 10 bases identical to TRBD2. The CDR3 contains 17 residues. V was pared by 3 bases and J by 2 bases, with 9 bases of the junction left unmatched. Per the germline V gene, CDR1 is SGDLS and CDR2 is YYNGEE. The DNA for the CDR3 is TGTGCCAGCAGCGCCCCCTTAGCGGGAGGATTCACAGATACGCAGTATTTT. Translated, it gives CASSAPLAGGFTDTQYF.

This chain connects TRBV20-1 to TRBJ1-3; tentatively, D is TRBD1 (6 bases). The germline V gene has CDR1 DFQATT and CDR2 SNEGSKA (reference sequence). Trimming cost V 0 bases and J 2 bases, with 14 bases left between them. The CDR3 runs 16 residues. The CDR3 region is CSAREGLRGTGNTIYF. CDR3 coding DNA: TGCAGTGCTAGAGAGGGGCTGAGGGGGACTGGAAACACCATATATTTT.

The chain employs TRBV28 and TRBJ2-1; 12 positions agree with TRBD2. Germline V gene data show CDR1 as MDHEN and CDR2 as SYDVKM. This CDR3 spans 15 amino acids. The V and J ends lost 4 bases and 8 bases, in that order; junction bases with no gene match: 6. CDR3 in amino acids: CASSWGLAGGDEQFF. In DNA form, the CDR3 reads TGTGCCAGCAGTTGGGGACTAGCGGGCGGAGATGAGCAGTTCTTC.

The chain is built from TRBV27 and TRBJ2-7; D unclear. The germline V gene encodes CDR1 MNHEY and CDR2 SMNVEV (reference sequence). This CDR3 is built from 13 residues. The V gene lost 3 bases and the J gene lost 3 bases, with 9 bases spanning the gap. The CDR3 spells CASSLTVYYEQYF. Here the CDR3 DNA reads TGTGCCAGCAGTTTGACTGTCTACTACGAGCAGTACTTC.

This clonotype turned up a few times. The rearrangement links TRBV27 to TRBJ2-7; D is unresolved. Trimming cost V 3 bases and J 0 bases, with 9 bases left between them. The CDR3 loop spans 14 amino acids. The germline V gene encodes CDR1 MNHEY and CDR2 SMNVEV (reference sequence). This chain's CDR3 is CASSFGQSSYEQYF. In DNA, the CDR3 is TGTGCCAGCAGTTTTGGTCAGAGCTCCTACGAGCAGTACTTC.

This clonotype was seen only a few times. V and J are TRBV6-6 and TRBJ2-1; D is ambiguous. CDR1 MNHNY and CDR2 SVGAGI come from the germline V gene (reference sequence). This CDR3 is built from 11 residues. V dropped 4 bases and J dropped 8 bases, with 6 bases sitting between them. This chain's CDR3 is CASSWSYEQFF. The CDR3 DNA follows: TGTGCCAGCAGTTGGTCGTATGAGCAGTTCTTC.